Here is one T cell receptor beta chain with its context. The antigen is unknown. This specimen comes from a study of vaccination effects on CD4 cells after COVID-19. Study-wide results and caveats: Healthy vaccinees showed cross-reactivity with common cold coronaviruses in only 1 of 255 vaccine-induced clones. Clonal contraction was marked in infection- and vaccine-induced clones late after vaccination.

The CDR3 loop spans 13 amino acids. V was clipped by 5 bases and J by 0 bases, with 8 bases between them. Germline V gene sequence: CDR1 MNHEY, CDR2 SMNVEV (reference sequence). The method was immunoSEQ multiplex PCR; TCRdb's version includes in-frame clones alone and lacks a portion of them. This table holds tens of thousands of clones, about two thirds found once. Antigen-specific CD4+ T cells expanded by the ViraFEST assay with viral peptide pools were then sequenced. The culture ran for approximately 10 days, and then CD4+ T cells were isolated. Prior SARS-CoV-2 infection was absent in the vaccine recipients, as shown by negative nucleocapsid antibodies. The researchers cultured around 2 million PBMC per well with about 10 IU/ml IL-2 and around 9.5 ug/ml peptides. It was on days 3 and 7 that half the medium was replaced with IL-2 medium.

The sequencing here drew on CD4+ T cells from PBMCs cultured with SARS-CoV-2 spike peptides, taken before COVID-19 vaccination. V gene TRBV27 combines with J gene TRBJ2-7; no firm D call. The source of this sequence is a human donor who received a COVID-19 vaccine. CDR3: CASSLDFSYEQYF. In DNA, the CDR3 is TGTGCCAGCAGTCTCGATTTCTCCTACGAGCAGTACTTC.